This T cell receptor (beta chain) came from a study of response to subunit inactivated influenza vaccine. Study results and limitations: Only a handful of new T cells, the authors suggested, are recruited with each seasonal influenza vaccination.

TCRdb analysed the RT-PCR reads with MiXCR anew, one entry per CDR3 protein. The sample lists hundreds of thousands of distinct CDR3 sequences; 25% were seen once. Concerning this clonotype itself: Its antigen remains unknown.

The germline gives CDR1 MNHEY, CDR2 SVGAGI. This CDR3 contains 15 residues. V was trimmed by 0 bases and J by 9 bases, leaving 17 bases between them. The origin of this receptor is a man aged 45-65 years who received an inactivated influenza vaccine. The chain carries TRBV6-5 and TRBJ1-2; D is undetermined. The source was CD4+ T cells sorted from PBMCs, collected about 5 days after vaccination. This CDR3 reads CASSYSRRSQVSYTF. Written as DNA, the CDR3 is TGTGCCAGCAGTTACTCGAGGAGGAGCCAAGTTAGCTACACCTTC.